The rows below give T cell receptor beta chains drawn from one sample of a study of Tregs in tolerant kidney transplant recipients. Assay: immunoSEQ multiplex PCR; the TCRdb copy retains only in-frame clones and omits some. Among 75,000 to 100,000 clones listed, 80% to 95% were seen once. The material sequenced was CD4+ T cells from blood (PBMCs), taken 12 months after the transplant. The receptors come from a human patient who received a combined kidney and bone marrow transplant. Some T cells may be provided by the graft donor. CDR3s include the opening cysteine and the closing phenylalanine or tryptophan. The order of the fields is clone size, J gene, V gene, D gene, CDR3 protein, CDR3 DNA. A D gene is named only where the DNA matches it firmly. Clone size is stated in some rows and not others, as once, few, many or a class when expanded.

-,TRBJ1-4,TRBV28,-,CASSGAGRLFGNSNEKLFF,TGTGCCAGCAGTGGGGCAGGCAGGCTATTCGGCAACTCTAATGAAAAACTGTTTTTT
-,TRBJ2-2,TRBV5-1,TRBD1,CASSSYDRDTGELFF,TGCGCCAGCAGCTCGTATGACAGGGACACCGGGGAGCTGTTTTTT
-,TRBJ2-3,TRBV7-8,TRBD2,CASSLSQTGLAFSGTDTQYF,TGTGCCAGCAGCTTAAGTCAGACGGGACTAGCGTTTTCCGGGACAGATACGCAGTATTTT
-,TRBJ2-1,TRBV12-5,TRBD2,CASGTAGGAYNEQFF,TGTGCTAGTGGTACCGCGGGGGGGGCCTACAATGAGCAGTTCTTC
-,TRBJ1-4,TRBV5-1,-,CASSLGRGNEKLFF,TGCGCCAGCAGCTTGGGAAGGGGTAATGAAAAACTGTTTTTT
-,TRBJ2-1,TRBV30,-,CAWNGITYNEQFF,TGTGCCTGGAACGGGATTACCTACAATGAGCAGTTCTTC
-,TRBJ2-5,TRBV7-3,TRBD2,CASSPGIAGETQYF,TGTGCCAGCAGCCCCGGGATAGCGGGAGAGACCCAGTACTTC
-,TRBJ1-3,TRBV28,-,CASSSVRGLFSGNTIYF,TGTGCCAGCAGTTCTGTACGGGGTCTCTTCTCTGGAAACACCATATATTTT
once,TRBJ1-1,TRBV10-3,-,CAISELRPGNTEAFF,TGTGCCATCAGTGAATTGAGGCCCGGGAACACTGAAGCTTTCTTT
-,TRBJ1-1,TRBV4-2,-,CASSQGSTIGSTEAFF,TGTGCCAGCAGCCAAGGCTCCACTATTGGCAGCACTGAAGCTTTCTTT
-,TRBJ2-7,TRBV6-5,TRBD1,CASSTGTGYYEQYF,TGTGCCAGCAGTACCGGGACAGGGTACTACGAGCAGTACTTC
-,TRBJ2-7,TRBV30,-,CAWSVSRYEQYF,TGTGCCTGGAGTGTAAGCCGCTACGAGCAGTACTTC
once,TRBJ2-1,TRBV9,-,CASSPTGLRKLNEQFF,TGTGCCAGCAGCCCAACGGGACTCCGAAAACTCAATGAGCAGTTCTTC
-,TRBJ1-1,TRBV18,-,CASSTLYRVPREAFF,TGTGCCAGCTCAACCCTCTACAGGGTTCCTCGAGAAGCTTTCTTT
-,TRBJ2-1,TRBV10-1,TRBD1,CASSGPPGQGFFDEQFF,TGCGCCAGCAGTGGTCCCCCGGGACAGGGCTTCTTCGATGAGCAGTTCTTC
few,TRBJ1-3,TRBV5-5,-,CASSLAGSGNTIYF,TGTGCCAGCAGCTTGGCGGGCTCTGGAAACACCATATATTTT
-,TRBJ2-7,TRBV5-1,TRBD2,CASSMTSGVYEQYF,TGCGCCAGCAGCATGACTAGCGGGGTCTACGAGCAGTACTTC
once,TRBJ2-7,TRBV5-1,TRBD2,CASSPKESRLAGAPSYEQYF,TGCGCCAGCAGCCCTAAAGAATCCCGACTAGCGGGAGCCCCCTCCTACGAGCAGTACTTC
-,TRBJ2-1,TRBV18,TRBD2,CASSPPLAGEGEQFF,TGTGCCAGCTCACCACCCCTAGCGGGAGAGGGTGAGCAGTTCTTC
-,TRBJ1-1,TRBV7-2,-,CASSLPWGVGNTEAFF,TGTGCCAGCAGCTTACCCTGGGGGGTGGGAAACACTGAAGCTTTCTTT
-,TRBJ2-3,TRBV6-1,-,CAARLSLDTDTQYF,TGTGCCGCCAGGCTTTCTTTAGACACAGATACGCAGTATTTT
-,TRBJ2-5,TRBV7-8,TRBD2,CASHARRGGPETQYF,TGTGCCAGCCACGCGCGGCGGGGGGGCCCTGAGACCCAGTACTTC
-,TRBJ2-1,TRBV29-1,TRBD2,CSAGRLASNEQFF,TGCAGCGCCGGCCGACTAGCCTCCAATGAGCAGTTCTTC
-,TRBJ2-7,TRBV18,TRBD2,CASSPSAGGYEQYF,TGTGCCAGCTCACCTAGTGCGGGGGGGTACGAGCAGTACTTC
-,TRBJ2-7,TRBV7-6,-,CASSPRRSLNNEQYF,TGTGCCAGCAGCCCTCGAAGATCCCTTAACAACGAGCAGTACTTC
-,TRBJ1-6,TRBV7-2,-,CASQTRRSPLHF,TGTGCCAGTCAGACTAGGAGGTCCCCCCTCCACTTT
-,TRBJ1-2,TRBV9,-,CASSGGVWNYGYTF,TGTGCCAGCAGCGGCGGAGTCTGGAACTATGGCTACACCTTC
-,TRBJ2-7,TRBV5-1,-,CASSFYSKGKGEQYF,TGCGCCAGCAGCTTTTACTCAAAGGGGAAGGGCGAGCAGTACTTC
few,TRBJ2-1,TRBV10-3,TRBD2,CAISFTSGSSSYNEQFF,TGTGCCATCAGTTTTACTAGCGGGAGCTCGTCCTACAATGAGCAGTTCTTC
-,TRBJ2-5,TRBV4-2,-,CASSQGWQGREETQYF,TGTGCCAGCAGCCAAGGTTGGCAGGGGCGGGAAGAGACCCAGTACTTC
-,TRBJ1-1,TRBV2,TRBD1,CASSPQGGTEAFF,TGTGCCAGCAGTCCTCAGGGGGGAACTGAAGCTTTCTTT
-,TRBJ2-3,TRBV4-1,-,CASSPWRGSTDTQYF,TGCGCCAGCAGCCCGTGGAGGGGCAGCACAGATACGCAGTATTTT
-,TRBJ2-1,TRBV29-1,TRBD1,CSGGQRLYNEQFF,TGCAGCGGGGGACAGCGATTATACAATGAGCAGTTCTTC
-,TRBJ1-1,TRBV4-1,-,CASSQPHHRTVNTEAFF,TGCGCCAGCAGCCAACCCCATCACAGGACAGTTAACACTGAAGCTTTCTTT
-,TRBJ2-1,TRBV9,TRBD2,CASSPEEGTSGYNEQFF,TGTGCCAGCAGCCCCGAGGAAGGGACTAGCGGATATAATGAGCAGTTCTTC
-,TRBJ2-6,TRBV13,-,CASSLVRFRSGANVLTF,TGTGCCAGCAGCTTAGTGAGGTTTCGATCTGGGGCCAACGTCCTGACTTTC
-,TRBJ2-3,TRBV29-1,-,CSVEEGRQYF,TGCAGCGTTGAGGAGGGCCGGCAGTATTTT
-,TRBJ2-3,TRBV11-2,TRBD2,CASSFNFGLAGEGTDTQYF,TGTGCCAGCAGCTTCAACTTCGGACTAGCGGGGGAAGGCACAGATACGCAGTATTTT
-,TRBJ2-7,TRBV6-1,-,CASGAQPGITYEQYF,TGTGCCAGCGGTGCCCAGCCGGGGATAACCTACGAGCAGTACTTC
-,TRBJ2-1,TRBV4-2,TRBD1,CASSQTGQGYEQFF,TGTGCCAGCAGCCAAACGGGACAGGGGTATGAGCAGTTCTTC
-,TRBJ2-2,TRBV30,-,CAWTQGSVSGELFF,TGTGCCTGGACGCAGGGCAGTGTTTCCGGGGAGCTGTTTTTT
-,TRBJ2-7,TRBV18,-,CASSPAVETYEQYF,TGTGCCAGCTCACCGGCAGTGGAGACCTACGAGCAGTACTTC
-,TRBJ1-3,TRBV5-1,TRBD1,CASSLGWTGAGNTIYF,TGCGCCAGCAGCTTAGGTTGGACAGGGGCTGGAAACACCATATATTTT
-,TRBJ2-5,TRBV18,TRBD1,CASSPRTGSETQYF,TGTGCCAGCTCACCAAGGACAGGTTCGGAGACCCAGTACTTC
-,TRBJ2-3,TRBV2,TRBD2,CASSREGHTDTQYF,TGTGCCAGCAGCCGGGAGGGCCATACAGATACGCAGTATTTT
-,TRBJ2-4,TRBV7-3,TRBD2,CASSPCYRTHCGGAKNIQYF,TGTGCCAGCAGCCCTTGTTATAGGACTCACTGCGGGGGGGCCAAAAACATTCAGTACTTC
once,TRBJ2-5,TRBV9,TRBD2,CASSVGLAGNQETQYF,TGTGCCAGCAGCGTAGGTCTAGCGGGGAACCAAGAGACCCAGTACTTC
-,TRBJ2-1,TRBV7-2,TRBD1,CASSLVGVGQGGDEQFF,TGTGCCAGCAGCTTAGTAGGCGTGGGACAGGGGGGTGATGAGCAGTTCTTC
-,TRBJ2-5,TRBV7-2,TRBD2,CASSRGLAGVSETQYF,TGTGCCAGCAGCCGCGGACTAGCGGGAGTGTCAGAGACCCAGTACTTC
-,TRBJ1-2,TRBV5-8,TRBD1,CARWTGHNYGYTF,TGTGCCAGATGGACAGGGCATAACTATGGCTACACCTTC
-,TRBJ1-4,TRBV7-6,-,CASSLDPGINEKLFF,TGTGCCAGCAGCTTAGACCCAGGGATTAATGAAAAACTGTTTTTT
few,TRBJ2-7,TRBV2,-,CASSEVLLSYEQYF,TGTGCCAGCAGTGAAGTCCTCCTCTCCTACGAGCAGTACTTC
-,TRBJ2-7,TRBV2,-,CASSELAGFSYEQYF,TGTGCCAGCAGTGAATTGGCGGGCTTCTCCTACGAGCAGTACTTC